The 8 T cell receptor beta chains listed next were all sequenced from one sample in a study of T cell responses to AZD1222 COVID-19 vaccine. Profiling relied on immunoSEQ multiplex PCR, and the TCRdb table lists in-frame clones only, not all of them. The sample holds about 110,000 clones, around 83% seen once. The sequencing here drew on peripheral blood, taken on day 0 of AZD1222 vaccination. These receptors all stem from an adult in good health.

This sequence joins TRBV20-1 and TRBJ2-5; D may be TRBD2 (6 bases). Deletions cut 4 bases from V and 7 bases from J, with 10 bases between. CDR1 is DFQATT, CDR2 SNEGSKA, per germline (reference sequence). This CDR3 contains 11 residues. Here the CDR3 DNA reads TGCAGTGCTACCATGGGAGGGACCCAGTACTTC. Translated: CSATMGGTQYF.

The chain couples TRBV5-4 to TRBJ1-5; the D is unclear. CDR1 is SGHNT and CDR2 is YYREEE in the germline V gene (reference sequence). The V gene lost 4 bases and the J gene lost 0 bases, with 8 bases spanning the gap. The length of the CDR3 is 14 residues. The CDR3 DNA reads TGTGCCAGCAGCGCCGGACTTAGCAATCAGCCCCAGCATTTT. It encodes CASSAGLSNQPQHF.

The chain carries TRBV19 and TRBJ1-6; D is ambiguous. CDR1 is LNHDA and CDR2 is SQIVND in the germline V gene (reference sequence). V was pared by 5 bases and J by 8 bases, with 10 bases between. The CDR3 spans 13 residues. CDR3: CASSSVGDSPLHF. The DNA for the CDR3 is TGTGCCAGTAGTTCGGTCGGGGATTCACCCCTCCACTTT.

This rearrangement joins TRBV5-6 to TRBJ2-2; 9 bases map to TRBD1. The CDR3 covers 16 residues. Trimming cost V 4 bases and J 3 bases; bases outside gene matches: 7. Germline values: CDR1 SGHDT, CDR2 YYEEEE. The chain's CDR3 is CASSRGQGAYTGELFF. CDR3 sequence (DNA): TGTGCCAGCAGCCGGGGACAGGGTGCGTACACCGGGGAGCTGTTTTTT. The full variable domain, rest sourced from reference TRBV5-6 and TRBJ2-2, is DAGVTQSPTHLIKTRGQQVTLRCSPKSGHDTVSWYQQALGQGPQFIFQYYEEEERQRGNFPDRFSGHQFPNYSSELNVNALLLGDSALYLCASSRGQGAYTGELFFGEGSRLTVL.

This clone was seen only a few times. The chain links TRBV19 to TRBJ2-7; 7 nucleotides agree with TRBD1. The CDR3 totals 14 residues. Germline values: CDR1 LNHDA, CDR2 SQIVND (reference sequence). Trimming took 5 bases from V and 3 from J; bases not matched to a gene: 7. The CDR3 DNA is TGTGCCAGTAGTCTAGGGACAGCCAACTACGAGCAGTACTTC. As protein: CASSLGTANYEQYF.

This clone showed up just once. This chain connects TRBV7-2 to TRBJ2-7; D may be TRBD2 (5 bases). Trimming left V 2 bases short and J 0 bases short, with 11 bases between. The V gene's germline CDR1 is SGHTA and CDR2 FQGNSA. The CDR3 totals 15 residues. The CDR3 region has the DNA TGTGCCAGCAGCTTAAACGGGGTCCCCTCCTACGAGCAGTACTTC. Translation gives CASSLNGVPSYEQYF.

The genes are TRBV6-5 and TRBJ2-1, with D perhaps matching TRBD1 (5 bases). The CDR3 is 13 amino acids. Trimming took 3 bases from V and 15 from J, leaving 18 bases between them. Germline values: CDR1 MNHEY, CDR2 SVGAGI. CDR3 in DNA: TGTGCCAGCAGTTATGTCACTGGGGCGGCCCCGTTCTTC. Amino acid sequence: CASSYVTGAAPFF.

This clone has only one observation. The V gene is TRBV6-1, the J gene TRBJ2-3, with D tentatively TRBD2 (6 bases). This CDR3 comprises 15 residues. With 2 bases removed from V and 2 bases from J, the gap between germline ends came to 11 bases. Germline-derived CDR1 and CDR2 are MNHNS and SASEGT. The CDR3, as DNA: TGTGCCAGCAGTGAAACGGCGGGACTCACAGATACGCAGTATTTT. This encodes CASSETAGLTDTQYF.